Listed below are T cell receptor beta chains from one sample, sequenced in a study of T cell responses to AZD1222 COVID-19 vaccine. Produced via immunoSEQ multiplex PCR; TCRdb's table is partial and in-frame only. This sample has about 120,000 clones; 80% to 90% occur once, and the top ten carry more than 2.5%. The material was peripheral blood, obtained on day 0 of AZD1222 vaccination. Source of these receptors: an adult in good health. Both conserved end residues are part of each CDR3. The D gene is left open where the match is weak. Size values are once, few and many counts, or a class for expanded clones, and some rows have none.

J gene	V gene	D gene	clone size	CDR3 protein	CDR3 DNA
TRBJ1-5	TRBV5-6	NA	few	CASSLATNNQPQHF	TGTGCCAGCAGCTTGGCCACAAACAATCAGCCCCAGCATTTT
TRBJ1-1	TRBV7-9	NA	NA	CASSLLTEAFF	TGTGCCAGCAGCTTACTAACTGAAGCTTTCTTT
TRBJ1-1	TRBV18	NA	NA	CASFVPGFIDEAFF	TGTGCCAGCTTTGTCCCAGGCTTTATAGATGAAGCTTTCTTT
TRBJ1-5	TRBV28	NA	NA	CASSPGRGLKLSNQPQHF	TGTGCCAGCAGTCCTGGTCGAGGGTTGAAGCTTAGCAATCAGCCCCAGCATTTT
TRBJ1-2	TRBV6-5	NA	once	CAGGGGTSPAAGYTF	TGTGCCGGGGGTGGGGGCACCTCTCCAGCGGCCGGCTACACCTTC
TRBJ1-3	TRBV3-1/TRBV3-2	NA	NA	CASSLTDYSGNTIYF	TGTGCCAGCAGCTTAACAGATTACTCTGGAAACACCATATATTTT
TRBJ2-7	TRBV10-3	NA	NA	CAISELTPGTYEQYF	TGTGCCATCAGTGAGCTAACCCCCGGCACCTACGAGCAGTACTTC
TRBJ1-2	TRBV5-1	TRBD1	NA	CASSSGTGVYDGYTF	TGCGCCAGCAGCTCCGGGACAGGGGTTTATGATGGCTACACCTTC
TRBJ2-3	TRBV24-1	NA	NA	CATSTSGVGTDTQYF	TGTGCCACCAGTACATCAGGAGTCGGCACAGATACGCAGTATTTT
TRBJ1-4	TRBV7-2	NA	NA	CASSSLNEKLFF	TGTGCCAGCAGCTCCCTTAATGAAAAACTGTTTTTT
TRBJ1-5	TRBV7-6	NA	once	CASSTTAPQPQHF	TGTGCCAGCAGCACGACAGCCCCTCAGCCCCAGCATTTT
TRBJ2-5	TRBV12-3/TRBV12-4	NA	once	CASSLPMVETQYF	TGTGCCAGCAGTTTACCGATGGTCGAGACCCAGTACTTC
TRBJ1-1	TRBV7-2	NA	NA	CASSLGGLSNTEAFF	TGTGCCAGCAGCTTAGGAGGACTTAGTAACACTGAAGCTTTCTTT
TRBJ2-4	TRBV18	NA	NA	CASTVPQGKAQNIQYF	TGTGCCAGCACCGTCCCTCAGGGAAAGGCACAAAACATTCAGTACTTC
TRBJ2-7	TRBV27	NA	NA	CASSLKLAAREQYF	TGTGCCAGCAGTTTAAAATTAGCAGCGCGGGAGCAGTACTTC
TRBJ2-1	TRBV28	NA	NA	CASKPPGVSSYNEQFF	TGTGCCAGCAAGCCCCCAGGGGTCAGCTCCTACAATGAGCAGTTCTTC
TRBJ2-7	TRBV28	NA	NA	CATRGASYEQYF	TGTGCCACCCGGGGGGCCTCCTACGAGCAGTACTTC
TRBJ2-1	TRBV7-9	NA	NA	CASSSWGGIVYNEQFF	TGTGCCAGCAGCTCCTGGGGCGGGATTGTCTACAATGAGCAGTTCTTC
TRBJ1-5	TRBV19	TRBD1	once	CASSRTGQGNQPQHF	TGTGCCAGTAGCAGAACGGGACAGGGAAATCAGCCCCAGCATTTT
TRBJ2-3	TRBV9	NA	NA	CASSVATGGLGDTQYF	TGTGCCAGCAGCGTAGCCACCGGCGGGCTGGGAGATACGCAGTATTTT
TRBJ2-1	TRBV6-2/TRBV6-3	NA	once	CASSRSFSYNEQFF	TGTGCCAGCAGTAGGTCCTTCTCCTACAATGAGCAGTTCTTC
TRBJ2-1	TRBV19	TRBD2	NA	CASSIVQLGSGTRSDGEQFF	TGTGCCAGTAGTATAGTGCAGTTAGGGTCCGGGACTAGGAGTGACGGTGAGCAGTTCTTC
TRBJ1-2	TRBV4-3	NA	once	CASSQEAGGYGYTF	TGCGCCAGCAGCCAAGAGGCCGGGGGCTATGGCTACACCTTC
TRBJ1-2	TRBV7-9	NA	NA	CASSLAQGGGGYTF	TGTGCCAGCAGCTTAGCGCAAGGAGGCGGGGGCTACACCTTC
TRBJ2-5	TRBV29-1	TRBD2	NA	CSVEGPSGGLQETQYF	TGCAGCGTTGAAGGTCCCAGCGGGGGCCTCCAAGAGACCCAGTACTTC
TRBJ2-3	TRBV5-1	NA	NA	CASSLNPRGGADTQYF	TGCGCCAGCAGCTTGAACCCCAGGGGGGGGGCAGATACGCAGTATTTT
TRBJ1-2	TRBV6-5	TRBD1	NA	CASSTGTGFGYGYTF	TGTGCCAGCAGCACGGGGACAGGGTTTGGCTATGGCTACACCTTC
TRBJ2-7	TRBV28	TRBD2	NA	CASSFVLAGTGDEQYF	TGTGCCAGCAGTTTCGTACTAGCGGGAACGGGCGACGAGCAGTACTTC
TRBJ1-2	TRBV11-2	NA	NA	CASSPGSRRGYTF	TGTGCCAGCAGCCCAGGGTCTCGTCGGGGCTACACCTTC
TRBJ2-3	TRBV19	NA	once	CASSKGDTQYF	TGTGCCAGTAGTAAGGGAGATACGCAGTATTTT
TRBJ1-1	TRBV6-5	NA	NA	CASSYHGRNTEAFF	TGTGCCAGCAGCTACCACGGCAGGAACACTGAAGCTTTCTTT
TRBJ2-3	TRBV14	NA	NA	CASSQVLRPDTQYF	TGTGCCAGCAGCCAAGTCCTACGGCCAGATACGCAGTATTTT
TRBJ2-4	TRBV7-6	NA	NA	CASSPRLLGDTLAKNIQYF	TGTGCCAGCAGCCCCCGATTGCTCGGGGACACCCTAGCCAAAAACATTCAGTACTTC
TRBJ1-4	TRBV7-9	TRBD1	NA	CASSLGQGENEKLFF	TGTGCCAGCAGCTTAGGACAGGGCGAGAATGAAAAACTGTTTTTT
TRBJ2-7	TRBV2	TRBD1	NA	CASSDQGAGDEQYF	TGTGCCAGCAGTGACCAGGGGGCTGGGGACGAGCAGTACTTC
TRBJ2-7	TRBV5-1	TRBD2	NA	CASSLGAGTKSYEQYF	TGCGCCAGCAGCTTGGGCGCGGGGACTAAGTCCTACGAGCAGTACTTC
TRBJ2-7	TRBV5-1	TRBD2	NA	CASSPGLAGTYEQYF	TGCGCCAGCAGCCCGGGACTAGCGGGAACCTACGAGCAGTACTTC
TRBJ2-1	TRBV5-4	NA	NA	CASSLGGVNNEQFF	TGTGCCAGCAGCTTGGGGGGCGTCAACAATGAGCAGTTCTTC
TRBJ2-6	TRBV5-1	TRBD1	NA	CASSLAGQGHSGANVLTF	TGCGCCAGCAGCTTGGCGGGACAGGGACACTCTGGGGCCAACGTCCTGACTTTC
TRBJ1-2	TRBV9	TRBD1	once	CASSDMRGGGGYTF	TGTGCCAGCAGCGATATGAGAGGGGGCGGTGGCTACACCTTC